Each of the 21 T cell receptor beta chains below was sequenced from the same sample in a study of blood T cell repertoires in COVID-19 (dated by TCRdb to about 2020). The library relied on the immunoSEQ multiplex PCR assay. Sourced from immuneACCESS, this table was stored by TCRdb with only in-frame sequences that have V and J called. A share of the clones is absent; for the studies checked, an unresolved V gene accounts for under half, and the remainder has no known explanation. The sample data list roughly 230,000 clones, and about 88% of these were observed just once. More than 1.5% of the sample goes to the ten largest clones. The sample taken for sequencing was peripheral blood. The receptor source for this set is a man between 70 and 80 years old with acute or convalescent COVID-19.

The rearrangement uses TRBV6-6 and TRBJ1-2, with 10 bases aligning to TRBD1. Germline V lookup: CDR1 MNHNY, CDR2 SVGAGI (reference sequence). Germline trimming cut 6 bases from V and 0 bases from J; bases unmatched to any gene: 4. CDR3 size: 15 residues. In DNA form, the CDR3 reads TGTGCCAGCAGCCGAGGACAGGGGGCTAACTATGGCTACACCTTC. It codes for CASSRGQGANYGYTF.

About this clone: The same CDR3 is also encoded by other DNA sequences in this sample. The chain uses TRBV11-3 and TRBJ2-1; the match to TRBD1 covers 7 bases. The ends lost 5 bases at V and 0 bases at J; junction bases unmatched: 1. Per germline, CDR1 SGHNT and CDR2 YENEEA. This CDR3 is 14 amino acids long. CDR3 region: CASSRDSSYNEQFF. The CDR3 nucleotides read TGTGCCAGCAGCCGGGACAGCTCCTACAATGAGCAGTTCTTC.

The genes are TRBV10-3 and TRBJ2-7; D possibly corresponds to TRBD1 (7 bases). The CDR3 loop spans 15 amino acids. The germline CDR1 and CDR2 sequences are ENHRY and SYGVKD. V shed 3 bases and J shed 5 bases, with 17 bases lying between them. The CDR3 sequence is CAISDPRQGGNEQYF. The CDR3 nucleotides read TGTGCCATCAGTGACCCTCGACAGGGAGGCAACGAGCAGTACTTC.

The V gene is TRBV7-6, the J gene TRBJ2-5; D call uncertain. The CDR3 spans 16 residues. Trimming removed 2 bases at V and 4 bases at J, with 17 bases between. Per the germline V gene, CDR1 is SGHVS and CDR2 is FNYEAQ. DNA of the CDR3: TGTGCCAGCAGCTTACTTAATCGTGTCCTCGGAGAGACCCAGTACTTC. This codes for CASSLLNRVLGETQYF.

This clone appeared once. The chain combines TRBV5-1 with TRBJ2-2; 7 bases are shared with TRBD1. The germline V gene has CDR1 SGHRS and CDR2 YFSETQ. The V and J ends lost 1 base and 0 bases, in that order; junction bases with no gene match: 12. The CDR3 spans 19 residues. DNA of the CDR3: TGCGCCAGCAGCTTGAATTATCGGGGTACAGGGGCGAACACCGGGGAGCTGTTTTTT. This codes for CASSLNYRGTGANTGELFF.

The chain employs TRBV5-1 and TRBJ2-7; a possible D gene is TRBD2 (5 bases). The CDR3 is 13 amino acids. The V gene's germline CDR1 is SGHRS and CDR2 YFSETQ. V lost 0 bases and J 3 bases, leaving 7 bases between the germline ends. Here the CDR3 DNA reads TGCGCCAGCAGCTTGGGGGAGCTCTACGAGCAGTACTTC. It is translated as CASSLGELYEQYF.

The chain employs TRBV2 and TRBJ2-7, with TRBD2 matching 7 bases. The junction had 14 bases not matched to a gene; V was cut back by 7 bases and J by 5 bases. Germline-derived CDR1 and CDR2 are SNHLY and FYNNEI. CDR3 length: 15 amino acids. CDR3 sequence reads: CASTEVGTTFDEQYF. CDR3 sequence (DNA): TGTGCCAGCACGGAGGTAGGGACTACCTTTGACGAGCAGTACTTC. Together with reference TRBV2 and TRBJ2-7, the CDR3 gives the full variable domain: EPEVTQTPSHQVTQMGQEVILRCVPISNHLYFYWYRQILGQKVEFLVSFYNNEISEKSEIFDDQFSVERPDGSNFTLKIRSTKLEDSAMYFCASTEVGTTFDEQYFGPGTRLTVT.

The chain has TRBV14 and TRBJ2-2; 7 bases fit TRBD2. With V trimmed by 4 bases and J by 5 bases, 16 bases remained unmatched. The CDR3 sequence is 18 residues long. Looked up from germline, CDR1 is SGHDN and CDR2 is FVKESK. The CDR3 coding sequence is TGTGCCAGCAGCCGAACCGGGGGAGGCGGGAGTTGGACCGGGGAGCTGTTTTTT. This translates into CASSRTGGGGSWTGELFF.

This rearrangement joins TRBV5-5 to TRBJ2-1; possible D gene TRBD2, 6 bases. Germline loops: CDR1 SGHKS, CDR2 YYEKEE (reference sequence). The CDR3 has 14 amino acids. The V gene lost 4 bases and the J gene lost 3 bases, with 11 bases spanning the gap. The CDR3 region is CASSQGGSYNEQFF. The CDR3 DNA follows: TGTGCCAGCAGCCAGGGAGGTAGCTACAATGAGCAGTTCTTC.

This chain uses TRBV2 with TRBJ2-7; possibly TRBD2 for D (8 bases). CDR1 and CDR2 (germline): SNHLY, FYNNEI. The CDR3 covers 14 residues. V lost 6 bases, J lost 5 bases, and 17 bases lay in between. CDR3 coding DNA: TGTGCCAGCAGCGGCCCGGGAGGGGGCGACGAGCAGTACTTC. This encodes CASSGPGGGDEQYF. The entire variable domain, with the rest obtained from reference TRBV2 and TRBJ2-7, is as follows: EPEVTQTPSHQVTQMGQEVILRCVPISNHLYFYWYRQILGQKVEFLVSFYNNEISEKSEIFDDQFSVERPDGSNFTLKIRSTKLEDSAMYFCASSGPGGGDEQYFGPGTRLTVT.

The chain links TRBV5-1 to TRBJ2-1, with TRBD2 identical over 12 bases. Germline V gene sequence: CDR1 SGHRS, CDR2 YFSETQ. Trimming cost V 6 bases and J 10 bases; bases outside gene matches: 11. This CDR3 has 15 amino acids. Here the CDR3 DNA reads TGCGCCAGCACACCGGCGGCTAGCGGGAGGGACGAGCAGTTCTTC. This sequence encodes CASTPAASGRDEQFF.

The chain recombines TRBV15 with TRBJ2-1; D is perhaps TRBD1 (5 bases). CDR1 and CDR2 from the germline V gene are LNHNV and YYDKDF (reference sequence). The CDR3 totals 15 residues. Trimming cost V 5 bases and J 2 bases, with 13 bases left between them. CDR3 sequence (DNA): TGTGCCACCAGCCACCCCAGGGTACCCTACAATGAGCAGTTCTTC. Its protein is CATSHPRVPYNEQFF. The full variable domain, in which reference TRBV15 and TRBJ2-1 provide the parts outside the CDR3, is DAMVIQNPRYQVTQFGKPVTLSCSQTLNHNVMYWYQQKSSQAPKLLFHYYDKDFNNEADTPDNFQSRRPNTSFCFLDIRSPGLGDTAMYLCATSHPRVPYNEQFFGPGTRLTVL.

The chain is built from TRBV27 and TRBJ2-1, with 11 nucleotides matching TRBD1. The germline V gene has CDR1 MNHEY and CDR2 SMNVEV (reference sequence). This CDR3 is 16 amino acids long. V lost 2 bases to trimming and J lost 7 bases; unmatched junction nucleotides: 7. The CDR3 here is CASSLRGQGAYNEQFF. The CDR3, as DNA: TGTGCCAGCAGTTTACGAGGACAGGGGGCTTATAATGAGCAGTTCTTC.

The rearrangement uses TRBV28 and TRBJ1-2, with D maybe TRBD1 (5 bases). This CDR3 is built from 13 residues. V lost 1 base, J lost 6 bases, and 9 bases lay in between. Germline values: CDR1 MDHEN, CDR2 SYDVKM. The DNA for the CDR3 is TGTGCCAGCAGTTTATATCGGGGGGATGGCTACACCTTC. Its translation is CASSLYRGDGYTF.

The genes are TRBV7-2 and TRBJ2-7, with D uncertain. The length of the CDR3 is 12 residues. Trimming stripped 6 bases from V and 7 bases from J, with 13 bases between. Per germline, CDR1 SGHTA and CDR2 FQGNSA. CDR3 DNA sequence: TGTGCCAGCAGTCTCCGTTCTCGGGAGCAGTACTTC. It yields the protein CASSLRSREQYF.

This clone was seen more than once but under ten times. V usage is TRBV29-1 and J usage is TRBJ1-2, with a weak D call TRBD1 (5 bases). From germline, CDR1 is SQVTM and CDR2 ANQGSEA. The CDR3 runs 14 residues. The V end was cut by 0 bases, the J end by 4 bases, with 12 bases between. The CDR3 loop is CSVEDLTDIYGYTF. CDR3 nucleotides: TGCAGCGTTGAAGATTTGACAGACATCTATGGCTACACCTTC.

This clone has a single count. Here the CDR3 reads CASSVGQVNTGELFF. Written as DNA, the CDR3 is TGCGCCAGCAGCGTGGGACAGGTGAATACCGGGGAGCTGTTTTTT. The chain employs TRBV5-1 and TRBJ2-2; 8 bases agree with TRBD1. The CDR3 extends over 15 amino acids. The germline V gene has CDR1 SGHRS and CDR2 YFSETQ. V lost 4 bases and J lost 5; bases outside the gene matches: 7.

The V and J genes are TRBV9 and TRBJ2-3; 7 positions match TRBD1. After removal of 3 bases from V and 0 bases from J, the junction contained 4 bases not matched to a gene. There are 15 residues in the CDR3. In germline, CDR1 is SGDLS, CDR2 YYNGEE. CDR3 residues: CASSAGGYSTDTQYF. CDR3 nucleotide sequence: TGTGCCAGCAGCGCAGGGGGTTATAGCACAGATACGCAGTATTTT.

This clone was observed once. The J gene is TRBJ1-2, the V gene TRBV3-1 (or the pseudogene TRBV3-2); tentative D call: TRBD1 (5 bases). Trimming removed 0 bases at V and 0 bases at J, with 11 bases between. The CDR3 is 16 residues long. Germline values: CDR1 LGHDT, CDR2 YNNKEL (reference sequence). The CDR3 reads CASSQDWGSSNYGYTF. For the CDR3, the DNA is TGTGCCAGCAGCCAAGATTGGGGCAGCTCTAACTATGGCTACACCTTC.

The table lists this clone with a count of one. The chain combines TRBV5-1 with TRBJ2-1; 14 nucleotides align to TRBD2. The germline CDR1 and CDR2 sequences are SGHRS and YFSETQ. The CDR3 has 16 residues. The V gene end was trimmed by 3 bases and the J gene end by 8 bases; junction bases not matched to a gene: 7. CDR3 in DNA: TGCGCCAGCAGCTCCTTGACTAGCGGGAGGGGAGATGAGCAGTTCTTC. Protein sequence: CASSSLTSGRGDEQFF.

The chain recombines TRBV14 with TRBJ2-7, with a weak D call TRBD2 (6 bases). This CDR3 contains 16 residues. The germline CDR1 and CDR2 sequences are SGHDN and FVKESK. V lost 4 bases and J lost 0, with 16 bases in between. CDR3 residues: CASSPLSGRSSYEQYF. CDR3 DNA: TGTGCCAGCAGCCCTTTGAGCGGGCGGAGCTCCTACGAGCAGTACTTC.